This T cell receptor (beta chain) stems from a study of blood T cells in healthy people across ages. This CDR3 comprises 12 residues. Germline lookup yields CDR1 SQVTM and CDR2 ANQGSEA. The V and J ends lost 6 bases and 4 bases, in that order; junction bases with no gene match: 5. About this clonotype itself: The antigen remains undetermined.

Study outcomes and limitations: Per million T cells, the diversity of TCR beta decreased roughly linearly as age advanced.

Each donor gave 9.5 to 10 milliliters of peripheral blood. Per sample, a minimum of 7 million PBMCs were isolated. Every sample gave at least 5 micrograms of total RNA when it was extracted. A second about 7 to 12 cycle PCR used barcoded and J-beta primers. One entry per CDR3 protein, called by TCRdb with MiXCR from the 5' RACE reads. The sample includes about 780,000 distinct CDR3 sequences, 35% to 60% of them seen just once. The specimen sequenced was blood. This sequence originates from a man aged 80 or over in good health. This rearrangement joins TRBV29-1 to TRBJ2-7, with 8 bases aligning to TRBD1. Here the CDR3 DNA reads TGCAGCGTAACAGGGGGTCCTTACGAGCAGTACTTC. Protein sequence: CSVTGGPYEQYF.